Given below is one TCR beta chain in context. Antigen: not known. 13 Jbeta primers and 60 Vbeta primers were used for the PCR. Source study methods: In a later analysis, around 87 million unique TCR beta chains included roughly 11 million shared by two or more donors. The protocol was immunoSEQ multiplex PCR, while the TCRdb copy is restricted to in-frame clones and leaves out a portion. V and J calls and clone size follow that table, whereas D and trimming were derived from the DNA. Recorded for this sample: 60,000 to 80,000 clones. This sample was taken from a study of cytomegalovirus exposure and HLA in healthy donors. Findings of the study overall: Within a later analysis, the majority of CMV-associated TCR beta chains appeared HLA-restricted.

Sequencing used PBMCs. The clonotype comes from a man in his forties in good health and CMV-seronegative.

The CDR3 reads CASSLGQGALGEQYF. The DNA of the CDR3 is TGTGCCAGCAGCTTAGGGCAGGGGGCATTGGGCGAGCAGTACTTC. This sequence joins TRBV7-6 and TRBJ2-7; 8 bases are shared with TRBD1. This CDR3 is built from 15 residues. V gave up 1 base and J gave up 6 bases; unmatched junction bases: 8. Germline lookup yields CDR1 SGHVS and CDR2 FNYEAQ.